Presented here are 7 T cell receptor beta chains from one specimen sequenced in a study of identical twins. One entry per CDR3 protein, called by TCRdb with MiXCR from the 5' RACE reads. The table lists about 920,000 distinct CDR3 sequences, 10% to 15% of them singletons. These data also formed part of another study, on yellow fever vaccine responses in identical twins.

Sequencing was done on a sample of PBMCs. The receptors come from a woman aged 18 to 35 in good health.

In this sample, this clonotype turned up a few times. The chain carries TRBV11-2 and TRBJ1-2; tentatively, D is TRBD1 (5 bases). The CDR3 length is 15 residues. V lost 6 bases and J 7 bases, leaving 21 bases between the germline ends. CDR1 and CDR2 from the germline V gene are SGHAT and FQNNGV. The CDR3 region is CASSPAGGQAGGYTF. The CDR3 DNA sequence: TGTGCCAGCAGTCCGGCGGGTGGACAAGCCGGTGGCTACACCTTC.

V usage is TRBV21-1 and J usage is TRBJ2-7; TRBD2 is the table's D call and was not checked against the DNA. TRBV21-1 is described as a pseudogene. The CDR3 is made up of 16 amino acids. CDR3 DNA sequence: TGTGCCAGCAGCAAAGTTGGTAGCGGGTTTTCCTACGAGCAGTACTTC. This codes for CASSKVGSGFSYEQYF.

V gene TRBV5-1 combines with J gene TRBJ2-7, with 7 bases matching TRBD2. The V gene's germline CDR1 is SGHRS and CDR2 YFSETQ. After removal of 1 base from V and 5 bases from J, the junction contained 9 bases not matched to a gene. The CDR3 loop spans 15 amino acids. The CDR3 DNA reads TGCGCCAGCAGCTTGATCAGCGGGATTACACACGAGCAGTACTTC. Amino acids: CASSLISGITHEQYF.

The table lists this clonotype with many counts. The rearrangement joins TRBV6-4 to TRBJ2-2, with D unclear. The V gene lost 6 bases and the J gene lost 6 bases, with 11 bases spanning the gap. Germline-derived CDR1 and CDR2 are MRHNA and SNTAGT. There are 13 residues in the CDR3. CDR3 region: CASSIGTSGELFF. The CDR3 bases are TGTGCCAGCAGCATAGGAACCTCCGGGGAGCTGTTTTTT.

CDR3 sequence: CASSSGYVLGSYNEQFF. CDR3 nucleotides: TGTGCCAGCAGTTCTGGTTACGTCCTCGGGTCTTACAATGAGCAGTTCTTC. The genes are TRBV6-5 and TRBJ2-1; D call uncertain. The CDR3 totals 17 residues. Germline V CDR1 and CDR2: MNHEY, SVGAGI. V was pared by 4 bases and J by 4 bases, with 20 bases between.

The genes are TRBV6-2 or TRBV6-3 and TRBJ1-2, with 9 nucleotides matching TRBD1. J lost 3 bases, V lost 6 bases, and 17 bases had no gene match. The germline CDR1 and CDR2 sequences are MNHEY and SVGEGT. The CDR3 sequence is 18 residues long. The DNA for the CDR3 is TGTGCCAGCAGCCGACTTGGGACAGGGTCCTACTTTGACTATGGCTACACCTTC. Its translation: CASSRLGTGSYFDYGYTF.

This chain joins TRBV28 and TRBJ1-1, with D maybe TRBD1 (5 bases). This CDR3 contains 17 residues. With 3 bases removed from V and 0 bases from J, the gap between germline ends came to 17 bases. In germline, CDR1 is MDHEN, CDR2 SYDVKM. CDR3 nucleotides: TGTGCCAGCAGTTTGGGGCAGGCTCGGGGGTTGAACACTGAAGCTTTCTTT. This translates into CASSLGQARGLNTEAFF. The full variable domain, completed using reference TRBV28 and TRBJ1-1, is DVKVTQSSRYLVKRTGEKVFLECVQDMDHENMFWYRQDPGLGLRLIYFSYDVKMKEKGDIPEGYSVSREKKERFSLILESASTNQTSMYLCASSLGQARGLNTEAFFGQGTRLTVV.